The rows below give T cell receptor beta chains drawn from one sample of a study of cytomegalovirus exposure and HLA in healthy donors. Only in-frame clones appear in the TCRdb table, and some are missing; sequencing was by immunoSEQ multiplex PCR. The sample records about 130,000 clones, 95% to 97% being singletons. The sequencing sample was made of PBMCs. These receptors were obtained from a man between 18 and 29 years old in good health and CMV-seronegative. CDR3s include the opening cysteine and the closing phenylalanine or tryptophan. The D gene is left open where the match is weak. Expanded clones are given a class, and other clones once, few, many or no size at all.

D gene,clone size,V gene,J gene,CDR3 protein,CDR3 DNA
-,-,TRBV5-1,TRBJ2-1,CASSAGPGDEQFF,TGCGCCAGCAGTGCGGGACCGGGGGATGAGCAGTTCTTC
TRBD1,-,TRBV4-1,TRBJ1-4,CASSQMGTGVEKLFF,TGCGCCAGCAGCCAAATGGGGACAGGGGTCGAAAAACTGTTTTTT
-,-,TRBV30,TRBJ2-3,CAWSMEGPTDTQYF,TGTGCCTGGAGTATGGAGGGACCCACAGATACGCAGTATTTT
-,-,TRBV19,TRBJ2-1,CASSIERESNEQFF,TGTGCCAGTAGTATAGAACGGGAGAGCAATGAGCAGTTCTTC
TRBD1,-,TRBV11-3,TRBJ2-7,CASSSRQGPYEQYF,TGTGCCAGCAGCTCTCGACAGGGGCCCTACGAGCAGTACTTC
-,-,TRBV27,TRBJ2-5,CASSPLRPRETQYF,TGTGCCAGCAGCCCCTTGAGACCGCGGGAGACCCAGTACTTC
-,-,TRBV6-1,TRBJ2-7,CASSEAAGTSGSYEQYF,TGTGCCAGCAGTGAAGCGGCGGGGACTTCCGGATCCTACGAGCAGTACTTC
TRBD1,-,TRBV19,TRBJ2-7,CASSIGQGPNEQYF,TGTGCCAGTAGTATCGGACAGGGGCCCAACGAGCAGTACTTC
TRBD1,-,TRBV5-6,TRBJ1-2,CASSGGQGEADGYTF,TGTGCCAGCAGCGGCGGACAGGGTGAAGCTGATGGCTACACCTTC
TRBD1,-,TRBV19,TRBJ2-5,CASRDRAVAQETQYF,TGTGCCAGTAGGGACAGGGCAGTGGCCCAAGAGACCCAGTACTTC
-,-,TRBV4-1,TRBJ2-1,CASSQVSSGFYNEQFF,TGCGCCAGCAGCCAAGTCTCATCAGGGTTCTACAATGAGCAGTTCTTC
TRBD2,-,TRBV11-3,TRBJ2-3,CASSLASGSSDTQYF,TGTGCCAGCAGCCTAGCGAGCGGGAGCTCGGATACGCAGTATTTT
-,-,TRBV7-2,TRBJ1-1,CASSLYSEAFF,TGTGCCAGCAGCTTATATAGTGAAGCTTTCTTT
-,once,TRBV5-1,TRBJ2-2,CASSLDWGGGELFF,TGCGCCAGCAGCTTGGACTGGGGAGGCGGGGAGCTGTTTTTT
-,-,TRBV30,TRBJ1-2,CAWEGVRGGYTF,TGTGCCTGGGAAGGAGTTCGAGGGGGCTACACCTTC
-,-,TRBV28,TRBJ1-5,CASSFGAGYSNQPQHF,TGTGCCAGCAGTTTCGGAGCGGGGTATAGCAATCAGCCCCAGCATTTT
TRBD1,-,TRBV9,TRBJ1-4,CASSGDSATNEKLFF,TGTGCCAGCAGCGGGGACAGTGCAACTAATGAAAAACTGTTTTTT
TRBD1,-,TRBV5-1,TRBJ1-3,CASSLAGQGRNTIYF,TGCGCCAGCAGCTTGGCCGGACAGGGTAGAAACACCATATATTTT
-,-,TRBV19,TRBJ1-2,CASTLEPYSYGYTF,TGTGCCAGTACCCTCGAACCCTATAGCTATGGCTACACCTTC
-,-,TRBV28,TRBJ1-5,CASSTEGTNNQPQHF,TGTGCCAGCAGCACAGAAGGGACAAACAATCAGCCCCAGCATTTT
-,-,TRBV18,TRBJ2-7,CASSPPAPGLEQYF,TGTGCCAGCTCACCACCGGCACCGGGACTCGAGCAGTACTTC
-,once,TRBV4-2,TRBJ2-1,CASSQQIPPNPSGNEQFF,TGTGCCAGCAGCCAACAGATCCCCCCTAACCCCTCGGGAAATGAGCAGTTCTTC